One and the same sample provided the 20 T cell receptor beta chains below, sequenced in a study of tumor-infiltrating lymphocytes in primary liver carcinoma. Alongside blood RNA obtained from unsorted whole blood, germline DNA was also extracted. Constant-region priming of about 500 ng total RNA yielded TCR beta cDNA. ARM-PCR was slightly modified, and three nested multiplex PCR rounds with it gave rise to the TCR beta libraries. Use of TRBV1-TRBV30 forward primers with a C-beta reverse primer characterized the first two PCR rounds, which lasted about 11 cycles each. TCRdb reprocessed the multiplex PCR reads via MiXCR and lists one record per CDR3 protein. Among under 200,000 distinct CDR3 sequences listed, about 61% were seen once. The material sequenced was peripheral blood. Every receptor here comes from an older woman with primary liver carcinoma and hepatitis B virus infection.

In the case of this clonotype: One end of the junction is discordant with germline, which a read error may explain. The genes are TRBV29-1 and TRBJ1-1; D perhaps matches TRBD1 (5 bases). Germline V gene lookup returns CDR1 SQVTM and CDR2 ANQGSEA. The CDR3 runs to 15 residues. This chain's CDR3 is CSVSPGWGMNTEVFF. The CDR3 DNA sequence: TGCAGCGTTTCCCCAGGGTGGGGGATGAACACTGAAGTTTTCTTT.

The V and J genes are TRBV7-9 and TRBJ1-1; D is unresolved. V gave up 5 bases and J gave up 0 bases, with 7 bases separating them. Germline V gene data show CDR1 as SEHNR and CDR2 as FQNEAQ (reference sequence). The CDR3 totals 13 residues. Here the CDR3 reads CASSESLNTEAFF. CDR3 bases: TGTGCCAGCAGCGAGTCCCTGAACACTGAAGCTTTCTTT.

Concerning this clonotype itself: An end of the junction does not agree with germline; a read error may underlie this. The V call is TRBV11-1, the J call TRBJ1-1; D is uncertain. CDR1 is SGHAT and CDR2 is FQDESV in the germline V gene (reference sequence). The CDR3 is 13 amino acids. CDR3 nucleotides: TGTGCCAGTAGCTTAGGAAAGAGGAGTGTAGCTTTCTTT. It codes for CASSLGKRSVAFF.

In regard to this clonotype: A read error may account for a junction end that differs from germline. V gene TRBV11-2 combines with J gene TRBJ2-2; the D gene is possibly TRBD2 (6 bases). Germline loops: CDR1 SGHAT, CDR2 FQNNGV. This CDR3 comprises 17 residues. The CDR3 nucleotides read TGTACCAGCAGCTCATGGACGTGGGCGGGATGTGCCGGGGAGCTGTTTTTT. This sequence encodes CTSSSWTWAGCAGELFF.

In the case of this clonotype: The junction shows a germline mismatch at one end, possibly a read error. The chain employs TRBV28 and TRBJ2-5; the D is unclear. The CDR3 extends over 14 amino acids. Germline loops: CDR1 MDHEN, CDR2 SYDVKM. In DNA, the CDR3 is TGTGCCAGCAGTTTATTCAGCCACCAAGAGACCAAGTACTTC. It translates to CASSLFSHQETKYF. The variable domain in full, completed from reference TRBV28 and TRBJ2-5, reads DVKVTQSSRYLVKRTGEKVFLECVQDMDHENMFWYRQDPGLGLRLIYFSYDVKMKEKGDIPEGYSVSREKKERFSLILESASTNQTSMYLCASSLFSHQETKYFGPGTRLLVL.

The rearrangement joins TRBV12-3 or TRBV12-4 to TRBJ2-7; TRBD2 agrees at 8 bases. This CDR3 spans 19 amino acids. Trimming took 6 bases from V and 3 from J; bases not matched to a gene: 22. CDR3 sequence reads: CASRHPLGIAGNLIYEQYF. CDR3 bases: TGTGCCAGCAGACACCCCCTAGGAATAGCGGGGAACCTGATCTACGAGCAGTACTTC.

The CDR3 nucleotides read TGTGCCAGCAGCCTCAGGACTGGGGCGAACACCGGGGAGCTGTTTTTT. It codes for CASSLRTGANTGELFF. The chain is built from TRBV28 and TRBJ2-2, with D tentatively TRBD2 (5 bases). Germline values: CDR1 MDHEN, CDR2 SYDVKM. The CDR3 is made up of 16 amino acids. The V end lost 6 bases, the J end lost 0 bases, and 14 bases lay between the germline ends.

Details on this clonotype: A read error is possible here, since a much larger clone lies one base away. V usage is TRBV30 and J usage is TRBJ1-2; no clear D gene. CDR3 length: 13 amino acids. V lost 0 bases and J 8 bases, leaving 13 bases between the germline ends. CDR1 GTSNPN and CDR2 SVGIG come from the germline V gene (reference sequence). CDR3 residues: CAWSVTEGGGYTF. CDR3 in DNA: TGTGCCTGGAGTGTAACGGAGGGAGGAGGCTACACCTTC.

For this clonotype: One junction end disagrees with the germline gene, perhaps due to a read error. The rearrangement links TRBV7-9 to TRBJ2-5, with unresolved D. The CDR3 runs 15 residues. The germline V gene has CDR1 SEHNR and CDR2 FQNEAQ (reference sequence). The CDR3 spells CTSSLALGRQETQYF. The CDR3 bases are TGTACCAGCAGCTTAGCCCTAGGGCGACAAGAGACCCAGTACTTC.

This clonotype showed up just once. The chain recombines TRBV6-5 with TRBJ2-1, with D possibly matching TRBD2 (5 bases). V lost 5 bases and J lost 7, with 18 bases in between. Looked up from germline, CDR1 is MNHEY and CDR2 is SVGAGI. The CDR3 loop spans 15 amino acids. CDR3 DNA: TGTGCCAGCAGTCACCAGAGCGGAGCCCGGAATGAGCAGTTCTTC. Translated, it gives CASSHQSGARNEQFF.

The genes are TRBV4-1 and TRBJ1-2; 8 nucleotides align to TRBD1. Unmatched junction bases numbered 11, after V lost 1 base and J lost 7 bases. Germline V gives CDR1 MGHRA, CDR2 YSYEKL. This CDR3 has 16 residues. CDR3 nucleotides: TGCGCCAGCAGCCAAGCCACCGAGACAGGGGATTCTGGCTACACCTTC. This gives the protein CASSQATETGDSGYTF.

Regarding this clonotype: A much larger clone lies a single base off, so this may be a read error. The chain combines TRBV13 with TRBJ2-7; unclear D gene. Trimming removed 5 bases at V and 5 bases at J, with 4 bases between. Germline V gives CDR1 PRHDT, CDR2 FYEKMQ (reference sequence). The CDR3 contains 10 residues. The CDR3 spells CASSLHEQYF. For the CDR3, the DNA is TGTGCCAGCAGCCTGCACGAGCAGTACTTC.

The chain recombines TRBV28 with TRBJ2-1; maybe TRBD2 (6 bases). V lost 5 bases to trimming and J lost 10 bases, with 21 bases between them. The CDR3 sequence is 15 residues long. CDR1 MDHEN and CDR2 SYDVKM come from the germline V gene. The CDR3 loop reads CASSPGGSGAREQFF. The CDR3 region has the DNA TGTGCCAGCAGTCCCGGGGGTAGCGGCGCGAGGGAGCAGTTCTTC.

This clonotype was counted between two and nine times. In this CDR3 the conserved last residue, phenylalanine or tryptophan, is missing, so a read error is likely. V and J are TRBV11-2 and TRBJ1-1; D remains ambiguous. The CDR3 covers 16 residues. V shed 5 bases and J shed 0 bases, with 16 bases lying between them. Germline CDR1 is SGHAT and CDR2 is FQNNGV. The CDR3, as DNA: TGTGCCAGCAGCCCTATGGGCGGCAGCGTGAACACTGAAGCTTTCTCT. It specifies CASSPMGGSVNTEAFS.

The chain joins TRBV18 to TRBJ2-1, with D possibly TRBD1 on 5 matching bases. The CDR3 length is 13 residues. V gave up 3 bases and J gave up 9 bases, with 12 bases separating them. Germline-derived CDR1 and CDR2 are KGHSH and LQKENI. In DNA, the CDR3 is TGTGCCAGCTCACCCGGATCTGACAGTGAGCAGTTCTTC. Protein: CASSPGSDSEQFF.

Of note for this clonotype: This may stem from a read error, because a much larger clone lies one nucleotide away. CDR3 residues: CASSSGNEQLF. CDR3 DNA sequence: TGTGCCAGCAGTAGCGGCAATGAGCAGCTCTTC. The genes are TRBV6-5 and TRBJ2-1; TRBD2 is a possible D gene (5 bases). The CDR3 runs 11 residues. The germline CDR1 and CDR2 sequences are MNHEY and SVGAGI.

As to this clonotype: The junction does not match germline at one end; this may be a read error. CDR3 loop: CASSFLRGLAGRRTPGSCFF. The CDR3 DNA sequence: TGTGCTAGCAGCTTCCTCCGGGGACTAGCGGGCCGACGAACACCGGGAAGCTGTTTTTTT. The chain uses TRBV11-3 and TRBJ2-2; 12 bases match TRBD2. CDR3 length: 20 amino acids. Germline assignment: CDR1 SGHNT and CDR2 YENEEA.

This clonotype has only a few counts. The junction does not match germline at one end; this may be a read error. This chain uses TRBV12-3 or TRBV12-4 with TRBJ1-1; a weak D match, TRBD1 (5 bases). The CDR3 is made up of 14 amino acids. In DNA form, the CDR3 reads TGTGCCAGCAGTTTACAGGGAGTGGGCACTGGAGCTTTCTTT. Translating it yields CASSLQGVGTGAFF.

This clonotype has only a few counts. The rearrangement joins TRBV11-2 to TRBJ2-3; D unclear. From germline, CDR1 is SGHAT and CDR2 FQNNGV. The germline V and J ends were trimmed by 0 bases and 8 bases, with 12 bases remaining between them. The CDR3 is 14 amino acids. In DNA form, the CDR3 reads TGTGCCAGCAGCTTAGATACGAGAGCTGGTACGCAGTATTTT. Translating gives CASSLDTRAGTQYF.

With regard to this clonotype: At one of its ends the junction is not consistent with the germline gene, which may arise from a read error. The gene calls are TRBV6-1 and TRBJ1-2; D uncertain. CDR1 and CDR2 (germline): MNHNS, SASEGT. The CDR3 contains 12 residues. CDR3 in DNA: TGTGCCAGCAGTGGACCGGGGTATGGCTACAGCTTC. As protein: CASSGPGYGYSF.